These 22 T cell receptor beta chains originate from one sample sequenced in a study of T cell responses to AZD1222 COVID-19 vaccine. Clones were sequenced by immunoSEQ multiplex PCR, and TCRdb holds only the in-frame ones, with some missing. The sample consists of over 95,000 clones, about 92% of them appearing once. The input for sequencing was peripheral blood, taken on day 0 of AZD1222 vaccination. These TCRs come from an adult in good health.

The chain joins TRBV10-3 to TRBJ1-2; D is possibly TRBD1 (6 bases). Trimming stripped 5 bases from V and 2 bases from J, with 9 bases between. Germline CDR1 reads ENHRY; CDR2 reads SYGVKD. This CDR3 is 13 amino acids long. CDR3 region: CAISLTGNYGYTF. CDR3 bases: TGTGCCATCAGTCTAACAGGGAACTATGGCTACACCTTC.

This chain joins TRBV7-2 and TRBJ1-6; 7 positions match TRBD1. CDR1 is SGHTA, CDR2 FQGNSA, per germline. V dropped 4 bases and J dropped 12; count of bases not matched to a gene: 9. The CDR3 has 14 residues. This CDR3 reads CASSSGGGRVPLHF. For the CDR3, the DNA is TGTGCCAGCAGCTCCGGAGGGGGCCGCGTACCCCTCCACTTT.

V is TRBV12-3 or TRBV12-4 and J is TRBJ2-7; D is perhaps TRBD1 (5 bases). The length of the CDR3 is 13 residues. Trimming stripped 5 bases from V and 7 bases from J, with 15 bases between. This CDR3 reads CASSPRVPQEQYF. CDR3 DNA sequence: TGTGCCAGCAGTCCCAGGGTACCTCAAGAGCAGTACTTC.

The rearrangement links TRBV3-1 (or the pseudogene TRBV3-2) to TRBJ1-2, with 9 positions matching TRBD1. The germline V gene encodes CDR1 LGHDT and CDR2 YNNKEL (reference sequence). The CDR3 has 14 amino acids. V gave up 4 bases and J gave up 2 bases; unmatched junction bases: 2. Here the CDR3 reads CASSPDRGNYGYTF. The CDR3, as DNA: TGTGCCAGCAGCCCGGACAGGGGAAACTATGGCTACACCTTC.

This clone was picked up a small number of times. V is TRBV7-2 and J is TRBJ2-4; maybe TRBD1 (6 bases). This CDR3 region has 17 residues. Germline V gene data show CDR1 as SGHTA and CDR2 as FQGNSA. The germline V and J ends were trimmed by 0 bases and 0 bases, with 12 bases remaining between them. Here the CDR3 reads CASSLAHQGLAKNIQYF. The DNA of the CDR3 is TGTGCCAGCAGCTTAGCTCATCAGGGGTTAGCCAAAAACATTCAGTACTTC.

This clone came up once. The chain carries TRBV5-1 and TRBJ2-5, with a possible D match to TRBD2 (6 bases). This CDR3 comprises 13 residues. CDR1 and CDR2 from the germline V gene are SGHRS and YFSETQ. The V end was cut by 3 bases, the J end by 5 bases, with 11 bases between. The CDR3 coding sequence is TGCGCCAGCAGCTCTGCGGGGCAGGAGACCCAGTACTTC. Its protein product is CASSSAGQETQYF.

The CDR3, as DNA: TGTGCCTACTCTGACAGCTACGAGCAGTACTTC. This sequence encodes CAYSDSYEQYF. The J gene is TRBJ2-7, the V gene TRBV30, with D perhaps matching TRBD1 (5 bases). CDR1 is GTSNPN and CDR2 is SVGIG in the germline V gene (reference sequence). This CDR3 has 11 amino acids. V was pared by 7 bases and J by 3 bases, with 10 bases between.

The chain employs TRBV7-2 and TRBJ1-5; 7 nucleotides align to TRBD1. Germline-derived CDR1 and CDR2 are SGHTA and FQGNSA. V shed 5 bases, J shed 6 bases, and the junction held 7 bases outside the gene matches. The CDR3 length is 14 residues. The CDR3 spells CASSPRQGGQPQHF. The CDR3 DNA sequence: TGTGCCAGCAGCCCTAGACAGGGAGGTCAGCCCCAGCATTTT.

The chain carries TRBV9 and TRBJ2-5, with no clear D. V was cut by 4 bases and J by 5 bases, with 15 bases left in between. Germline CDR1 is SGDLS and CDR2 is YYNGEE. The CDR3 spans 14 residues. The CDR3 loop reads CASSLEGFRETQYF. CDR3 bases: TGTGCCAGCAGCCTCGAAGGGTTTCGGGAGACCCAGTACTTC.

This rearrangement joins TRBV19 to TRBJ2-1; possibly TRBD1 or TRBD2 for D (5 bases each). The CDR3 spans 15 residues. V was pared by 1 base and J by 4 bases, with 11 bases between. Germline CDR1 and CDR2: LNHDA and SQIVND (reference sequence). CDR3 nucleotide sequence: TGTGCCAGTAGTATAGGGGGGAGCTGGTACAATGAGCAGTTCTTC. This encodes CASSIGGSWYNEQFF.

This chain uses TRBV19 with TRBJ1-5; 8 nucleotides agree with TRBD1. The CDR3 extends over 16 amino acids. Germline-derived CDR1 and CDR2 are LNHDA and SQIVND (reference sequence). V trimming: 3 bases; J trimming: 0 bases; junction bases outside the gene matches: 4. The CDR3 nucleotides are TGTGCCAGTAGTATGTACAGGGGGGATAGCAATCAGCCCCAGCATTTT. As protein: CASSMYRGDSNQPQHF.

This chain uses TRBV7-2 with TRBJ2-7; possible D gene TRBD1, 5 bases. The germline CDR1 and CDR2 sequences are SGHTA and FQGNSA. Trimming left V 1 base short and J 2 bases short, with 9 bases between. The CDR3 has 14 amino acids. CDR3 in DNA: TGTGCCAGCAGCTTAGGGACATCAACCTACGAGCAGTACTTC. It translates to CASSLGTSTYEQYF.

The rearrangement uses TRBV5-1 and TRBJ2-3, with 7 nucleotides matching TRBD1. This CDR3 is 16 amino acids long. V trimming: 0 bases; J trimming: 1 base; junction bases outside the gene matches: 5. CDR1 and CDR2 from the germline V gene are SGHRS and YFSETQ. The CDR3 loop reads CASSLVSGGGTDTQYF. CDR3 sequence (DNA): TGCGCCAGCAGCTTGGTCTCAGGGGGTGGCACAGATACGCAGTATTTT. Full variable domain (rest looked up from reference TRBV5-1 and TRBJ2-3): KAGVTQTPRYLIKTRGQQVTLSCSPISGHRSVSWYQQTPGQGLQFLFEYFSETQRNKGNFPGRFSGRQFSNSRSEMNVSTLELGDSALYLCASSLVSGGGTDTQYFGPGTRLTVL.

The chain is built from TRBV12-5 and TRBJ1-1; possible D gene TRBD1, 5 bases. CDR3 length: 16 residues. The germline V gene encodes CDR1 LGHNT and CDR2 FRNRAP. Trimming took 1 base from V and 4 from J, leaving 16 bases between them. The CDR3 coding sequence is TGTGCTAGTGGTTTGGCTATTGGATCGGGGGGCACTGAAGCTTTCTTT. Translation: CASGLAIGSGGTEAFF.

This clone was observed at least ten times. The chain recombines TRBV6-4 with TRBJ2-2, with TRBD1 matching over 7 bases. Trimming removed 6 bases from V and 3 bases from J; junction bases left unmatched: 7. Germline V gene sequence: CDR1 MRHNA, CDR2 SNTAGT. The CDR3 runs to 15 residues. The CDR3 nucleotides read TGTGCCAGCAGCGCTACAGGGGCCGACACCGGGGAGCTGTTTTTT. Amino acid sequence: CASSATGADTGELFF.

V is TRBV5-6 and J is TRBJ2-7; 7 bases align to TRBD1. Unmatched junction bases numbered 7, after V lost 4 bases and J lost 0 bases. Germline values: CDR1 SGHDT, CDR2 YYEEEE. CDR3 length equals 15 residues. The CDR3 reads CASSILQGSSYEQYF. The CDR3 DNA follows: TGTGCCAGCAGCATACTACAGGGGAGCTCCTACGAGCAGTACTTC.

As DNA, the CDR3 is TGTGCCAGCAGCTTACGACAGGGGGCAGGGGAGCAGTACTTC. Translating it yields CASSLRQGAGEQYF. The chain combines TRBV7-2 with TRBJ2-7, with 10 bases fitting TRBD1. Germline V gene sequence: CDR1 SGHTA, CDR2 FQGNSA. V shed 2 bases and J 7 bases; nucleotides not matched to a gene: 5. There are 14 residues in the CDR3.

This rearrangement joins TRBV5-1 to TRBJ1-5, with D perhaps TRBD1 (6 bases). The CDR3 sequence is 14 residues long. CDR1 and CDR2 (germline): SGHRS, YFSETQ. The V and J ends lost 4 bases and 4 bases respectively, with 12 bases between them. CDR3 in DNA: TGCGCCAGCAGCCCGGACAGTCTTAATCAGCCCCAGCATTTT. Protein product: CASSPDSLNQPQHF.

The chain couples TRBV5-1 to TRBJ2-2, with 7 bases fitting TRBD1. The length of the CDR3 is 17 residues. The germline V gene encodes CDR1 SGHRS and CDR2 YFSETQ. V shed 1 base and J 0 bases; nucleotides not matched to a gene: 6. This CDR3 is CASSLPPGTANTGELFF. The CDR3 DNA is TGCGCCAGCAGCTTGCCGCCCGGGACAGCGAACACCGGGGAGCTGTTTTTT.

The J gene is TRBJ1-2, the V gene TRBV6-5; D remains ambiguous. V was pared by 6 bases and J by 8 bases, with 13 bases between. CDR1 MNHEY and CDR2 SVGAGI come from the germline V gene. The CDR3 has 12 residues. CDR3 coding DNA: TGTGCCAGCAGCACATCGGGAGAAGGCTACACCTTC. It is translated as CASSTSGEGYTF.

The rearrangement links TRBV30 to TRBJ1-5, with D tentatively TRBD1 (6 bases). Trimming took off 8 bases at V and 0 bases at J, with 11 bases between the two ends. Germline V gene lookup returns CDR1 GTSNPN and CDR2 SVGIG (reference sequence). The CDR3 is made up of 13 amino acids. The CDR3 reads CAVDRYSNQPQHF. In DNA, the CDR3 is TGTGCCGTAGACAGGTATAGCAATCAGCCCCAGCATTTT. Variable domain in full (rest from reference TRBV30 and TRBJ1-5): SQTIHQWPATLVQPVGSPLSLECTVEGTSNPNLYWYRQAAGRGLQLLFYSVGIGQISSEVPQNLSASRPQDRQFILSSKKLLLSDSGFYLCAVDRYSNQPQHFGDGTRLSIL.

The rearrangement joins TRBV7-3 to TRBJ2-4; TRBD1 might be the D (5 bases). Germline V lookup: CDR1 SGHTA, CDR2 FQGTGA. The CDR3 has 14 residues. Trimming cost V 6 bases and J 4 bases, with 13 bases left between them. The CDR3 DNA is TGTGCCAGCAGTTTCTTCGCAGGGAAAAACATTCAGTACTTC. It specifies CASSFFAGKNIQYF.